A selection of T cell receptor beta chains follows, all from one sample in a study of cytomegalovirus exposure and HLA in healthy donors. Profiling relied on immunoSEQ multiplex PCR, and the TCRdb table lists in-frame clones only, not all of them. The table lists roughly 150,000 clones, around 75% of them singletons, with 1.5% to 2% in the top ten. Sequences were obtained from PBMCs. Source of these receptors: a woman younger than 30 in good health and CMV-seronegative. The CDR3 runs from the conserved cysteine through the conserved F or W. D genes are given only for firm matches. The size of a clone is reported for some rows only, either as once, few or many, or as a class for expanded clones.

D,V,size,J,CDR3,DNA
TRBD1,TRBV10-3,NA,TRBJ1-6,CAIREQTGDNSPLHF,TGTGCCATCAGGGAACAGACAGGGGATAATTCACCCCTCCACTTT
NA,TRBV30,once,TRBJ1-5,CAWSVRGSLNQPQHF,TGTGCCTGGAGTGTACGGGGGTCCCTTAATCAGCCCCAGCATTTT
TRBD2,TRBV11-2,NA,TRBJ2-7,CASSPRAGGLHEQYF,TGTGCCAGCAGCCCTAGGGCGGGGGGCTTGCACGAGCAGTACTTC
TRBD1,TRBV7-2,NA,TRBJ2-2,CASSTRSGGHTGELFF,TGTGCCAGCAGCACCCGTTCAGGGGGACACACCGGGGAGCTGTTTTTT
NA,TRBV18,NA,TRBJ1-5,CASSPARNSNQPQHF,TGTGCCAGCTCACCAGCCAGGAATAGCAATCAGCCCCAGCATTTT
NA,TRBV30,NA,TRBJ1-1,CAWSVLVMNTEAFF,TGTGCCTGGAGTGTACTGGTGATGAACACTGAAGCTTTCTTT
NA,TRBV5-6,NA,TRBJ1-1,CASSQLGQGNTEAFF,TGTGCCAGCAGCCAGTTGGGGCAGGGGAACACTGAAGCTTTCTTT
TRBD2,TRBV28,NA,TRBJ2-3,CASSHSGGTTDTQYF,TGTGCCAGCAGCCATAGCGGGGGGACCACAGATACGCAGTATTTT
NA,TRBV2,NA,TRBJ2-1,CASREGRGESGRFF,TGTGCCAGCAGGGAGGGGAGGGGGGAGTCGGGTCGGTTCTTC
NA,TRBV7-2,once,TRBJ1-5,CASSPDRYNQPQHF,TGTGCCAGCAGCCCCGACAGATACAATCAGCCCCAGCATTTT
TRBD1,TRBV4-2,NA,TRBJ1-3,CASKTSTGGFGNTIYF,TGTGCCAGCAAGACCAGTACAGGGGGCTTTGGAAACACCATATATTTT